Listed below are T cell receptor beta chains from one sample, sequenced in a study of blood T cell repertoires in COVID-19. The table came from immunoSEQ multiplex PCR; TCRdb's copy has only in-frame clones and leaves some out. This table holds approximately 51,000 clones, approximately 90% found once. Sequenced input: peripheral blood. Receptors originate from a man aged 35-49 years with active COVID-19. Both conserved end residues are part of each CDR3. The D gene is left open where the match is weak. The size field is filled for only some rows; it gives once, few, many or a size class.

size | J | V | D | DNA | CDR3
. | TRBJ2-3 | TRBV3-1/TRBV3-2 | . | TGTGCCAGCAGCCAAGGAGGGTTAGGAATCACAGATACGCAGTATTTT | CASSQGGLGITDTQYF
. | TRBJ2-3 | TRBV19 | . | TGTGCCAGTAGTATAAATCGGTTGGGCAGCATAGATACGCAGTATTTT | CASSINRLGSIDTQYF
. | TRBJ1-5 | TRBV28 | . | TGTGCCAGCAGCCCCCCGACACAACAGCCCCAGCATTTT | CASSPPTQQPQHF
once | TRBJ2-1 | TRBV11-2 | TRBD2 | TGTGCCAGCTCCCGGACTAGCGGGAATATGTACAATGAGCAGTTCTTC | CASSRTSGNMYNEQFF
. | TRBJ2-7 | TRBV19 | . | TGTGCCAGTATGGCAGGGGTAGGCTACGAGCAGTACTTC | CASMAGVGYEQYF
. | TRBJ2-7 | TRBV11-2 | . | TGTGCCAGCAGCCCCTCCCGGGACTCGTTCTACGAGCAGTACTTC | CASSPSRDSFYEQYF
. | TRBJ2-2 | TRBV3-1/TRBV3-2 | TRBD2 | TGTGCCAGCAGCCAAGTACGAGCGGGGGTGAACACCGGGGAGCTGTTTTTT | CASSQVRAGVNTGELFF
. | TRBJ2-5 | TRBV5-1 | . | TGCGCCAGCAGCTTGTTCGGGGGATCCGGAGAGACCCAGTACTTC | CASSLFGGSGETQYF
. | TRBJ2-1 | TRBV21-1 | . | TGTGCCAGCAGCTACAGCGGGACTTACAATGAGCAGTTCTTC | CASSYSGTYNEQFF
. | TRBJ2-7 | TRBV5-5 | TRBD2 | TGTGCCAGCAGCTTGGCGAGGGAGATAGCGGGAGGGGGCGAGCAGTACTTC | CASSLAREIAGGGEQYF
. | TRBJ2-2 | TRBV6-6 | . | TGTGCCAGCAGTCCTCGTCCAGCGGGGAACACCGGGGAGCTGTTTTTT | CASSPRPAGNTGELFF
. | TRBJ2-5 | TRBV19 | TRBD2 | TGTGCCAGTAGTATAGCGGGACTAGCGGGAGAGGAGACCCAGTACTTC | CASSIAGLAGEETQYF
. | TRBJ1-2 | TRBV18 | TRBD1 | TGTGCCAGCTCACCCGGACAGGGCTTCTATGGCTACACCTTC | CASSPGQGFYGYTF
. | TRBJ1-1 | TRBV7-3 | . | TGTGCCAGCAGCTTTTCCGGGACATCTGAAGCTTTCTTT | CASSFSGTSEAFF
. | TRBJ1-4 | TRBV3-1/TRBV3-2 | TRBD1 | TGTGCCAGCAGCCAAGATAGGGACAGGGGTAATGAAAAACTGTTTTTT | CASSQDRDRGNEKLFF
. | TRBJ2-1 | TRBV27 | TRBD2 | TGTGCCAGCAGTTTCCCTCACCGGGGGGGGAGGGCCGGGGAGCAGTTCTTC | CASSFPHRGGRAGEQFF
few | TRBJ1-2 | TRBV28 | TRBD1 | TGTGCCAGCAGTCGGACAGGGGGTTCTGAAGGCTACACCTTC | CASSRTGGSEGYTF
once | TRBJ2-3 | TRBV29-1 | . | TGCAGCGTTGGAAAACGACTCCTCGGAACAGATACGCAGTATTTT | CSVGKRLLGTDTQYF